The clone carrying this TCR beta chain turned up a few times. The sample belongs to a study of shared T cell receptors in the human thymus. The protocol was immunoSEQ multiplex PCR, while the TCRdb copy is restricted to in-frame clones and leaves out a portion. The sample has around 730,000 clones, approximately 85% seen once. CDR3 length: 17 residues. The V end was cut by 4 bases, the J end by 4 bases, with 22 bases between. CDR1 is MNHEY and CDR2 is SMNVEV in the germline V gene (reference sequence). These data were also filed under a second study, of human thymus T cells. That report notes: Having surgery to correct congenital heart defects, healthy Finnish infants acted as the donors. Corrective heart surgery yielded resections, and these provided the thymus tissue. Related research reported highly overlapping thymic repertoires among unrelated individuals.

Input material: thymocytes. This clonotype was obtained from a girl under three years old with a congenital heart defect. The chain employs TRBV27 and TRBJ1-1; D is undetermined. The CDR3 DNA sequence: TGTGCCAGCAGTTGGACCCCCATAAGAGCGGGGTCCACTGAAGCTTTCTTT. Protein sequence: CASSWTPIRAGSTEAFF.